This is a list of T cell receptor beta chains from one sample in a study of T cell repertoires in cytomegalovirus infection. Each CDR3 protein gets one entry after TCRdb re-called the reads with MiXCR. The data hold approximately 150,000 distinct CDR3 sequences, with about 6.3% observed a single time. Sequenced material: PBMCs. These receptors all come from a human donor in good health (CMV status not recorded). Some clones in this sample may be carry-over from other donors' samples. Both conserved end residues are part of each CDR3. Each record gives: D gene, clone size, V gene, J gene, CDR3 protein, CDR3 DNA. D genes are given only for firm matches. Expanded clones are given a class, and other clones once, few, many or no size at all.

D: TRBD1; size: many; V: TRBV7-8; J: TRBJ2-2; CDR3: CASSFGTGRNTGELFF; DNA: TGTGCCAGCAGCTTCGGGACAGGGAGAAACACCGGGGAGCTGTTTTTT
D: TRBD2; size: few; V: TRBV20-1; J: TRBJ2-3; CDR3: CSASRLAGLSDWSSIRDTQYF; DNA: TGCAGTGCTAGTCGACTAGCGGGGTTGTCGGACTGGTCGTCAATACGGGATACGCAGTATTTT
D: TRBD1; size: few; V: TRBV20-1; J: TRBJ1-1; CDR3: CSAFGQGWTEAFF; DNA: TGCAGTGCTTTCGGACAGGGTTGGACTGAAGCTTTCTTT
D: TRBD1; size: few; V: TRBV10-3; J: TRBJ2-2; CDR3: CAINRQGGTGELFF; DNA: TGTGCCATCAACCGACAGGGGGGGACCGGGGAGCTGTTTTTT
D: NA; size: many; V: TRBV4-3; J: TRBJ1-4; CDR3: CASSQDLARESTNEKLFF; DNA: TGCGCCAGCAGCCAAGATTTGGCCAGGGAATCAACTAATGAAAAACTGTTTTTT
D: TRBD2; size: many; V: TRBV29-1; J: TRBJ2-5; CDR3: CSVERASGGASETQYF; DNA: TGCAGCGTTGAACGGGCTAGCGGGGGGGCCTCGGAGACCCAGTACTTC
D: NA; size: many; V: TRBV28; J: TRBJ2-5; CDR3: CASSLSAVTPPETQYF; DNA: TGTGCCAGCAGTTTATCGGCAGTAACCCCGCCCGAGACCCAGTACTTC
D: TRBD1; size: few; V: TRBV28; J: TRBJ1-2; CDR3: CASSPYLTGSYGYTF; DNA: TGTGCCAGCAGTCCCTACCTGACAGGGTCCTATGGCTACACCTTC
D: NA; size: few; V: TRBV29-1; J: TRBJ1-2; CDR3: CSVREEDGYTF; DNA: TGCAGCGTTCGGGAGGAGGATGGCTACACCTTC
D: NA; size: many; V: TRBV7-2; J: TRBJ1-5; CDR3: CASSLATGQPQHF; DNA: TGTGCCAGCAGCTTAGCAACCGGTCAGCCCCAGCATTTT
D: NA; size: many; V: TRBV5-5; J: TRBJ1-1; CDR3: CASSSGPEVNTEAFF; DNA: TGTGCCAGCAGCTCAGGGCCAGAGGTGAACACTGAAGCTTTCTTT
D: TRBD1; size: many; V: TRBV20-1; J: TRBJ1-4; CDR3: CSARDVTGREKLFF; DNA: TGCAGTGCTAGAGATGTGACAGGGCGTGAAAAACTGTTTTTT
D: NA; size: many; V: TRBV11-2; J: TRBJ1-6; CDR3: CASSLEVAGHSPLHF; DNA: TGTGCCAGCAGCTTAGAAGTAGCAGGACATTCACCCCTCCACTTT
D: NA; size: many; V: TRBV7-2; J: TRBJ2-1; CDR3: CASSLNTRDKQFF; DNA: TGTGCCAGCAGCTTAAACACCAGGGATAAGCAGTTCTTC
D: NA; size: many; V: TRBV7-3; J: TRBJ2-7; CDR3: CASSPGRGSTEQYF; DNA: TGTGCCAGCAGCCCCGGGCGGGGCTCCACCGAGCAGTACTTC
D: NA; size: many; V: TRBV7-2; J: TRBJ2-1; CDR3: CASSPERAGVNEQFF; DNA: TGTGCCAGCAGCCCCGAGCGGGCAGGGGTCAATGAGCAGTTCTTC
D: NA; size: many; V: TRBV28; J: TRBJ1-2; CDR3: CASSFTGSGYGYTF; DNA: TGTGCCAGCAGTTTTACAGGGAGCGGATATGGCTACACCTTC
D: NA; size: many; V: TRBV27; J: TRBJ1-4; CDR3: CASGTINEKLFF; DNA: TGTGCCAGCGGGACAATTAATGAAAAACTGTTTTTT
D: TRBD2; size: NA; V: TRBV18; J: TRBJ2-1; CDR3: CASSPETSGVGEQFF; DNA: TGTGCCAGCTCCCCCGAGACTAGCGGGGTGGGTGAGCAGTTCTTC
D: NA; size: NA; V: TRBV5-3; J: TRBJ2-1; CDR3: CASTSGSSNEQFF; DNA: TGTGCCAGCACCTCCGGGTCCTCCAATGAGCAGTTCTTC
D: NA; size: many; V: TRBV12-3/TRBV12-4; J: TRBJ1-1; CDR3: CASSLRLSTEAFF; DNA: TGTGCCAGCAGTTTAAGGCTGAGCACTGAAGCTTTCTTT
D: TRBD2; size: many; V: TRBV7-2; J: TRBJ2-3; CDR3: CASSRTSGGQGDTQYF; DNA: TGTGCCAGCAGCCGGACTAGCGGGGGGCAGGGAGATACGCAGTATTTT
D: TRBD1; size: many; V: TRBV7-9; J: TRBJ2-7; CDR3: CASSGAGGYEQYF; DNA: TGTGCCAGCAGCGGGGCAGGGGGCTACGAGCAGTACTTC
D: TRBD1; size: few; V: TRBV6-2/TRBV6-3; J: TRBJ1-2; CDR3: CASSYGGQNYGYTF; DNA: TGTGCCAGCAGTTACGGGGGACAGAACTATGGCTACACCTTC
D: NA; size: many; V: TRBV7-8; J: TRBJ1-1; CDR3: CASSFRRGNTEAFF; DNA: TGTGCCAGCAGCTTCCGTAGGGGTAACACTGAAGCTTTCTTT
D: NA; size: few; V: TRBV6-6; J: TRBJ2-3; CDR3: CASSPDRNTQYF; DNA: TGTGCCAGCAGCCCCGACAGGAATACGCAGTATTTT
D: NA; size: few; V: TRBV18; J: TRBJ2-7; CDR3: CASSPRHLNTYEQYF; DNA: TGTGCCAGCTCACCACGGCACCTGAACACCTACGAGCAGTACTTC
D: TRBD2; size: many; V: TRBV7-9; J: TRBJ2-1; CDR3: CASSLTSGGAFPQFF; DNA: TGTGCCAGCAGCTTAACTAGCGGGGGGGCCTTCCCTCAGTTCTTC
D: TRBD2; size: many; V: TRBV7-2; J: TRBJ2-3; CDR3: CASRRPSGGATDTQYF; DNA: TGTGCCAGCAGACGACCTAGCGGGGGGGCCACAGATACGCAGTATTTT
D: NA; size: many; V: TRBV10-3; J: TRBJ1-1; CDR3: CAARPGMNTEAFF; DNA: TGTGCCGCTCGTCCCGGGATGAACACTGAAGCTTTCTTT
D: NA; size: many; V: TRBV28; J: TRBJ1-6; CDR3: CASRGGSYNSPLHF; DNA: TGTGCCAGCAGGGGCGGCTCCTATAATTCACCCCTCCACTTT
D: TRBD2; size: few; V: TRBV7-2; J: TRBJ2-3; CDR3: CASSLVGLGTDTQYF; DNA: TGTGCCAGCAGCTTAGTCGGACTAGGGACAGATACGCAGTATTTT
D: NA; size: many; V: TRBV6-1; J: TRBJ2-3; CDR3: CASSEAGDTQYF; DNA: TGTGCCAGCAGTGAAGCGGGGGATACGCAGTATTTT
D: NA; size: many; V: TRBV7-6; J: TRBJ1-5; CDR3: CASSSAGESQHF; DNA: TGTGCCAGCAGCTCCGCCGGGGAGTCCCAGCATTTT
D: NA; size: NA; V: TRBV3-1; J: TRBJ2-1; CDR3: CASSQGGTRNEQFF; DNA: TGTGCCAGCAGCCAAGGAGGGACGAGGAATGAGCAGTTCTTC
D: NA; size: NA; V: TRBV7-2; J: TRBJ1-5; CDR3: CASSPRGSQPQHF; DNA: TGTGCCAGCAGCCCCAGGGGCAGTCAGCCCCAGCATTTT
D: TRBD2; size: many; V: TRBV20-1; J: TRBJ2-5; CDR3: CSASGWVAGQETQYF; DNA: TGCAGTGCCTCCGGTTGGGTAGCGGGGCAAGAGACCCAGTACTTC
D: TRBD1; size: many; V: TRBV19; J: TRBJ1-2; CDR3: CASSRQSLRGGDYGYTF; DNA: TGTGCCAGTAGCCGACAATCGCTCAGGGGGGGAGACTATGGCTACACCTTC